Each of the 10 T cell receptor beta chains below was sequenced from the same sample in a study of cytomegalovirus exposure and HLA in healthy donors (dated by TCRdb to the late 2010s). Library preparation used the immunoSEQ multiplex PCR assay. TCRdb stores this immuneACCESS table with in-frame sequences only. Part of the clones is absent; in the studies checked, under half of the shortfall reflects unresolved V genes, and no reason is known for the rest. Counted in this sample were roughly 150,000 clones; under 90% of them appeared once. In total, the top ten clones hold 3.5% to 4.5% of the sample. The sequencing input was PBMCs. Receptors originate from a man younger than 30 in good health and CMV-seropositive.

This chain uses TRBV7-6 with TRBJ2-1, with a tentative D call TRBD2 (5 bases). Germline lookup yields CDR1 SGHVS and CDR2 FNYEAQ. Trimming stripped 2 bases from V and 5 bases from J, with 10 bases between. This CDR3 contains 14 residues. In DNA, the CDR3 is TGTGCCAGCAGCTTAACCCCCGGGAACAATGAGCAGTTCTTC. Translated, it gives CASSLTPGNNEQFF.

The chain joins TRBV19 to TRBJ1-5, with a tentative D call TRBD1 (5 bases). CDR3 length equals 15 residues. The V end was cut by 5 bases, the J end by 0 bases, with 11 bases between. Per the germline V gene, CDR1 is LNHDA and CDR2 is SQIVND (reference sequence). Written as DNA, the CDR3 is TGTGCCAGTAGTCGGACAACCCATAGCAATCAGCCCCAGCATTTT. Its translation is CASSRTTHSNQPQHF.

The rearrangement joins TRBV6-5 to TRBJ2-1; tentative D call: TRBD2 (6 bases). V was cut by 4 bases and J by 0 bases, with 13 bases left in between. Germline CDR1 reads MNHEY; CDR2 reads SVGAGI. The CDR3 has 16 amino acids. CDR3 sequence: CASSLVAAYSYNEQFF. The CDR3 DNA sequence: TGTGCCAGCAGTTTAGTAGCGGCTTACTCCTACAATGAGCAGTTCTTC.

The V gene is TRBV9, the J gene TRBJ2-7; 7 positions agree with TRBD1. CDR1 and CDR2 from the germline V gene are SGDLS and YYNGEE. The CDR3 is 14 residues long. The junction had 6 bases not matched to a gene; V was cut back by 4 bases and J by 2 bases. CDR3 sequence reads: CASSIGTETYEQYF. CDR3 sequence (DNA): TGTGCCAGCAGCATTGGGACAGAGACCTACGAGCAGTACTTC. Based on the CDR3 plus reference TRBV9 and TRBJ2-7, the full variable domain is DSGVTQTPKHLITATGQRVTLRCSPRSGDLSVYWYQQSLDQGLQFLIQYYNGEERAKGNILERFSAQQFPDLHSELNLSSLELGDSALYFCASSIGTETYEQYFGPGTRLTVT.

This clone turned up a few times. This rearrangement joins TRBV5-8 to TRBJ1-2; no clear D gene. This CDR3 has 15 amino acids. V dropped 4 bases and J dropped 5 bases, with 18 bases sitting between them. The germline V gene encodes CDR1 SGHTS and CDR2 YDEGEE. CDR3 in amino acids: CASSQYLTAEYGYTF. The CDR3, as DNA: TGTGCCAGCAGCCAATACTTAACAGCGGAGTATGGCTACACCTTC.

This clone was detected only a few times. The J gene is TRBJ1-1, the V gene TRBV18; weak D call: TRBD1 (5 bases). V was cut by 3 bases and J by 0 bases, with 8 bases left in between. The CDR3 contains 14 residues. Germline loops: CDR1 KGHSH, CDR2 LQKENI. The CDR3 region is CASSPGLLNTEAFF. CDR3 bases: TGTGCCAGCTCACCGGGACTACTGAACACTGAAGCTTTCTTT.

The chain links TRBV7-3 to TRBJ2-1, with a possible D match to TRBD2 (5 bases). V was shortened by 6 bases and J by 5 bases, with 14 bases between the two germline ends. Germline lookup yields CDR1 SGHTA and CDR2 FQGTGA. CDR3 length: 14 amino acids. CDR3 region: CASRGGYRNNEQFF. The CDR3 nucleotides are TGTGCCAGCAGGGGCGGGTACCGGAACAATGAGCAGTTCTTC.

The chain combines TRBV6-4 with TRBJ2-3; D possibly corresponds to TRBD2 (6 bases). The CDR3 length is 13 residues. With 3 bases removed from V and 9 bases from J, the gap between germline ends came to 13 bases. Per germline, CDR1 MRHNA and CDR2 SNTAGT. The CDR3 sequence is CASSEGGVETQYF. The CDR3 nucleotides are TGTGCCAGCAGTGAGGGGGGAGTGGAGACGCAGTATTTT.

The chain links TRBV5-1 to TRBJ2-2; TRBD2 matches at 7 bases. CDR1 and CDR2 from the germline V gene are SGHRS and YFSETQ. The CDR3 loop spans 14 amino acids. The J segment lost 7 bases and the V segment lost 0 bases, leaving 3 bases of the junction unmatched. The CDR3: CASSLEAGIGELFF. CDR3 sequence (DNA): TGCGCCAGCAGCTTGGAAGCGGGGATCGGGGAGCTGTTTTTT.

J is TRBJ1-2 and V is TRBV5-1; 7 bases match TRBD1. Trimming cost V 5 bases and J 0 bases; bases outside gene matches: 10. The CDR3 has 16 residues. Germline V gives CDR1 SGHRS, CDR2 YFSETQ. The chain's CDR3 is CASRPGQPSSNYGYTF. In nucleotides, the CDR3 is TGCGCCAGCAGACCGGGACAGCCATCCTCTAACTATGGCTACACCTTC.